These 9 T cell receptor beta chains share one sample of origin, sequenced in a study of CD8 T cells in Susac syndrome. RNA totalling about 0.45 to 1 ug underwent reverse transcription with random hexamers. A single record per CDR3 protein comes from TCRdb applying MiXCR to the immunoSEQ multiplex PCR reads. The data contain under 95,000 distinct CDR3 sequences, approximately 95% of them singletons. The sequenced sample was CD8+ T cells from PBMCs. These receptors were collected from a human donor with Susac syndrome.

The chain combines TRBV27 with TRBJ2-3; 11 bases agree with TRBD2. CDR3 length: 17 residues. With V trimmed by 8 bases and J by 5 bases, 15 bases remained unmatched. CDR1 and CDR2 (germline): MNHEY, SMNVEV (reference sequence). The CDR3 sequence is CASAPGLAAPEEDTQYF. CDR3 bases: TGTGCCAGCGCGCCGGGACTAGCGGCCCCCGAGGAAGATACGCAGTATTTT.

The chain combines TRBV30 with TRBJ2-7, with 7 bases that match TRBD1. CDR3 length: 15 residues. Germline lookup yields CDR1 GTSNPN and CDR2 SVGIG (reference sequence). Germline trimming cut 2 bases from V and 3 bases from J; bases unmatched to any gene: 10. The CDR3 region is CAWSPGTDVGYEQYF. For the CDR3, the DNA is TGTGCCTGGAGTCCCGGGACAGATGTGGGCTACGAGCAGTACTTC.

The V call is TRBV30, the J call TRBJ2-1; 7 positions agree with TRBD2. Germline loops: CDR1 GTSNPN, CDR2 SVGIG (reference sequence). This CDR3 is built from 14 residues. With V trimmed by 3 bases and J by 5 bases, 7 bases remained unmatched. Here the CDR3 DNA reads TGTGCCTGGAGCAACGGACTAGGTGACAATGAGCAGTTCTTC. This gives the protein CAWSNGLGDNEQFF. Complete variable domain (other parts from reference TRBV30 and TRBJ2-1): SQTIHQWPATLVQPVGSPLSLECTVEGTSNPNLYWYRQAAGRGLQLLFYSVGIGQISSEVPQNLSASRPQDRQFILSSKKLLLSDSGFYLCAWSNGLGDNEQFFGPGTRLTVL.

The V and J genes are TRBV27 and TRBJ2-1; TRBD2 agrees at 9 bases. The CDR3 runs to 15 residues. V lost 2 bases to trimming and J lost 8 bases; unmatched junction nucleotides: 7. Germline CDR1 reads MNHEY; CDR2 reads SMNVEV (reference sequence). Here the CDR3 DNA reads TGTGCCAGCAGTTTAGCGGGAGGGCTTAAGGATGAGCAGTTCTTC. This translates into CASSLAGGLKDEQFF.

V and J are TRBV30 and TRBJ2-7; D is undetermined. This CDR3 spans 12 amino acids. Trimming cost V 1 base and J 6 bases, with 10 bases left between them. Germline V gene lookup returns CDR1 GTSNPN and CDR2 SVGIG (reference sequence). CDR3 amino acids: CAWSDKVGEQYF. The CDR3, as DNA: TGTGCCTGGAGTGATAAGGTGGGCGAGCAGTACTTC.

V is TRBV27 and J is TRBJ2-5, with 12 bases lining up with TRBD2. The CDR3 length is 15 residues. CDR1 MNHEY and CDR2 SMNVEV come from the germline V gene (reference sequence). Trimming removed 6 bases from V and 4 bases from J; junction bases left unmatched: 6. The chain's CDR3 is CASSQTSGSLETQYF. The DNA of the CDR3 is TGTGCCAGCAGCCAGACTAGCGGGAGTTTAGAGACCCAGTACTTC.

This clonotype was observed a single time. The CDR3 bases are TGTGCCAGCAGCCGGGGACCGGGAGCGGTCCACAATGAGCAGTTCTTC. Amino acid sequence: CASSRGPGAVHNEQFF. The V and J genes are TRBV27 and TRBJ2-1; D might be TRBD2 (6 bases). The germline V and J ends were trimmed by 6 bases and 5 bases, with 20 bases remaining between them. CDR1 is MNHEY and CDR2 is SMNVEV in the germline V gene (reference sequence). The CDR3 consists of 16 residues.

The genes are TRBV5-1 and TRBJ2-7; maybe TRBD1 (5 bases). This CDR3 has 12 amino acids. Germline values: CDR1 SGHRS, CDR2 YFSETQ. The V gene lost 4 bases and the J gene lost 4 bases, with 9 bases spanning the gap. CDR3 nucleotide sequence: TGCGCCAGCAGCGAGGACACTTACGAGCAGTACTTC. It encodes CASSEDTYEQYF.

The CDR3 DNA reads TGTGCCAGCAGTTTGTTAGCGGGCCTCTCCTACAATGAGCAGTTCTTC. Translating it yields CASSLLAGLSYNEQFF. The V call is TRBV27, the J call TRBJ2-1, with 7 bases that match TRBD2. The CDR3 loop spans 16 amino acids. J gave up 0 bases and V 3 bases, and 5 bases lay outside the gene matches. Germline CDR1 and CDR2: MNHEY and SMNVEV (reference sequence).